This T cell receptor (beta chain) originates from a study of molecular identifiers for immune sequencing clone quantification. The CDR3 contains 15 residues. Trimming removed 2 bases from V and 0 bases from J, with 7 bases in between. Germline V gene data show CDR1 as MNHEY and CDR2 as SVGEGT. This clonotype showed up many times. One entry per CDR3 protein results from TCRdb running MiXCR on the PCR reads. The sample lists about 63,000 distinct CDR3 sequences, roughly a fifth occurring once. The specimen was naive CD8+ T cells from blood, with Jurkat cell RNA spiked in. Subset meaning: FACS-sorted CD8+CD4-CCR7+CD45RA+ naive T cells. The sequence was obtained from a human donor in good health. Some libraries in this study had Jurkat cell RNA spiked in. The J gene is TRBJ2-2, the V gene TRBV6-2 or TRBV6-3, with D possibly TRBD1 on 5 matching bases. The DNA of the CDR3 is TGTGCCAGCAGTTACCCAGGGTCGAACACCGGGGAGCTGTTTTTT. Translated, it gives CASSYPGSNTGELFF.